The 18 T cell receptor beta chains below come from one sample, sequenced in a study of blood T cell repertoires in COVID-19. Sequencing was performed with immunoSEQ multiplex PCR; in TCRdb, only in-frame clones are kept and a portion is missing. Of about 240,000 clones in the sample, roughly 83% were seen once. The sequenced sample was peripheral blood. Source of these receptors: a man older than 75 with acute or convalescent COVID-19.

The chain uses TRBV3-1 (or the pseudogene TRBV3-2) and TRBJ1-5; D might be TRBD1 (5 bases). V shed 4 bases and J shed 0 bases, with 7 bases lying between them. CDR1 and CDR2 from the germline V gene are LGHDT and YNNKEL (reference sequence). The CDR3 runs 14 residues. Written as DNA, the CDR3 is TGTGCCAGCAGCCCAGACAGTAGCAATCAGCCCCAGCATTTT. The encoded protein is CASSPDSSNQPQHF.

The J gene is TRBJ1-4, the V gene TRBV6-5; perhaps TRBD1 as D (6 bases). V was cut by 6 bases and J by 8 bases, with 16 bases left in between. Germline CDR1 MNHEY, CDR2 SVGAGI. The CDR3 is made up of 14 amino acids. Here the CDR3 reads CASSVDRWGEKLFF. The CDR3 DNA sequence: TGTGCCAGCAGCGTCGACAGGTGGGGCGAAAAACTGTTTTTT.

This chain links TRBV14 with TRBJ2-3; no reliable D call. The CDR3 has 15 amino acids. Germline CDR1 and CDR2: SGHDN and FVKESK. V was pared by 4 bases and J by 8 bases, with 19 bases between. The CDR3 bases are TGTGCCAGCAGCCCTCAATCCGGTGGGCAAGCTACGCAGTATTTT. Protein product: CASSPQSGGQATQYF.

This rearrangement joins TRBV7-9 to TRBJ2-5; TRBD1 aligns across 7 bases. V shed 6 bases and J 0 bases; nucleotides not matched to a gene: 4. Germline CDR1 reads SEHNR; CDR2 reads FQNEAQ (reference sequence). This CDR3 spans 14 amino acids. This chain's CDR3 is CASRQGQHQETQYF. CDR3 nucleotides: TGTGCCAGCAGGCAGGGACAGCACCAAGAGACCCAGTACTTC.

This chain connects TRBV28 to TRBJ1-3, with D unresolved. Germline CDR1 and CDR2: MDHEN and SYDVKM. The CDR3 is 12 amino acids. Trimming took off 3 bases at V and 6 bases at J, with 6 bases between the two ends. CDR3 nucleotide sequence: TGTGCCAGCAGTTTTCGAGAAAACACCATATATTTT. This sequence encodes CASSFRENTIYF.

This sequence joins TRBV5-1 and TRBJ2-1; possibly TRBD2 for D (6 bases). V lost 0 bases to trimming and J lost 3 bases, with 10 bases between them. Germline V gene data show CDR1 as SGHRS and CDR2 as YFSETQ. The CDR3 has 15 amino acids. The CDR3 nucleotides are TGCGCCAGCAGCTTGGGGGCGGGGAACTACAATGAGCAGTTCTTC. It is translated as CASSLGAGNYNEQFF.

The V gene is TRBV10-3, the J gene TRBJ1-2; possible D gene TRBD1, 5 bases. The CDR3 consists of 14 residues. Germline V gives CDR1 ENHRY, CDR2 SYGVKD. The ends were cut back, 4 bases at V and 4 bases at J, with 13 bases in the middle. The CDR3, as DNA: TGTGCCATCAGTGGGGGGGTAGGCGGCTATGGCTACACCTTC. Its translation is CAISGGVGGYGYTF.

The chain uses TRBV4-1 and TRBJ1-5; D is unclear. CDR3 length equals 14 residues. With 4 bases removed from V and 6 bases from J, the gap between germline ends came to 13 bases. Germline CDR1 reads MGHRA; CDR2 reads YSYEKL. The CDR3 nucleotides are TGCGCCAGCAGCCCAGGAAGTCGGGGTCAGCCCCAGCATTTT. Protein product: CASSPGSRGQPQHF.

V is TRBV7-2 and J is TRBJ1-2; possible D gene TRBD1, 5 bases. V lost 5 bases to trimming and J lost 0 bases, with 10 bases between them. CDR3 length: 14 amino acids. CDR1 is SGHTA, CDR2 FQGNSA, per germline. CDR3 residues: CASSLQGANYGYTF. The CDR3 nucleotides are TGTGCCAGCAGCCTCCAGGGCGCTAACTATGGCTACACCTTC.

V usage is TRBV2 and J usage is TRBJ1-2; D not resolved. The CDR3 covers 15 residues. Trimming took 7 bases from V and 4 from J, leaving 19 bases between them. Germline V lookup: CDR1 SNHLY, CDR2 FYNNEI. CDR3 nucleotides: TGTGCCAGCACCGGAGGTCAGTTACTTTTCTATGGCTACACCTTC. This translates into CASTGGQLLFYGYTF.

The chain combines TRBV6-5 with TRBJ2-7, with 7 positions matching TRBD1. CDR1 and CDR2 (germline): MNHEY, SVGAGI. Trimming removed 4 bases from V and 5 bases from J; junction bases left unmatched: 5. This CDR3 comprises 13 residues. The DNA of the CDR3 is TGTGCCAGCAGTTGGGGGACAGCGAACGAGCAGTACTTC. Translating gives CASSWGTANEQYF.

The chain combines TRBV6-1 with TRBJ1-5; TRBD1 is a possible D gene (5 bases). The CDR3 is 16 residues long. V lost 4 bases and J lost 3, with 16 bases in between. CDR1 is MNHNS, CDR2 SASEGT, per germline. The CDR3 bases are TGTGCCAGCAGTGGGCCCGGGACGGGGGTCAATCAGCCCCAGCATTTT. It is translated as CASSGPGTGVNQPQHF.

The chain links TRBV18 to TRBJ1-1; D is perhaps TRBD1 (6 bases). The V gene lost 4 bases and the J gene lost 5 bases, with 11 bases spanning the gap. Germline V gene sequence: CDR1 KGHSH, CDR2 LQKENI. The CDR3 contains 13 residues. The CDR3 loop reads CASSLQGQTEAFF. The CDR3, as DNA: TGTGCCAGCTCACTTCAGGGGCAAACTGAAGCTTTCTTT.

This sequence joins TRBV4-3 and TRBJ1-5; D gene uncertain. Germline CDR1 reads LGHNA; CDR2 reads YSLEER. The length of the CDR3 is 15 residues. Trimming took 1 base from V and 7 from J, leaving 14 bases between them. The DNA for the CDR3 is TGCGCCAGCAGCCAAGTCGGCGCGGCCGGGCAGCCCCAGCATTTT. Translation: CASSQVGAAGQPQHF.

This clone showed up just a few times. The genes are TRBV28 and TRBJ1-2; D gene ambiguous. The CDR3 consists of 11 residues. Trimming removed 6 bases at V and 7 bases at J, with 9 bases between. Germline CDR1 reads MDHEN; CDR2 reads SYDVKM. The CDR3 is CASRSNSGYTF. In DNA form, the CDR3 reads TGTGCCAGCAGGTCTAATAGTGGCTACACCTTC.

The V gene is TRBV3-1 (or the pseudogene TRBV3-2), the J gene TRBJ1-1; no definite D call. CDR1 is LGHDT, CDR2 YNNKEL, per germline (reference sequence). V was trimmed by 2 bases and J by 3 bases, leaving 4 bases between them. The CDR3 has 12 residues. CDR3 residues: CASSQLDTEAFF. DNA of the CDR3: TGTGCCAGCAGCCAATTAGACACTGAAGCTTTCTTT.

This sequence joins TRBV27 and TRBJ2-1; 15 bases are a match to TRBD2. The CDR3 extends over 17 amino acids. V lost 6 bases and J lost 5; bases outside the gene matches: 8. CDR1 and CDR2 from the germline V gene are MNHEY and SMNVEV (reference sequence). The CDR3 sequence is CASSLRTSGREDNEQFF. Written as DNA, the CDR3 is TGTGCCAGCAGCCTCCGGACTAGCGGGAGGGAGGACAATGAGCAGTTCTTC.

The table lists this clone with a few counts. The chain is built from TRBV19 and TRBJ1-2; D is uncertain. CDR3 length: 16 amino acids. Deletions cut 5 bases from V and 6 bases from J, with 22 bases between. CDR1 LNHDA and CDR2 SQIVND come from the germline V gene (reference sequence). The CDR3 DNA reads as TGTGCCAGTAGTGCCGTGCCGGTCGGAGGAAAGAATGGCTACACCTTC. Its translation: CASSAVPVGGKNGYTF.